This T cell receptor beta chain appears in the sequencing data of a study of shared clonotypes between healthy human individuals. Findings and limits, study-wide: Despite large depth, sorted-subset datasets appeared incompletely sequenced.

TCRdb keeps only in-frame clones here, not all; method: immunoSEQ multiplex PCR. The data hold about 2.2 million clones, with just over 90% observed a single time. Regarding this clone: Its antigen is undetermined.

It was CD45RO-negative cells, positively selected for CCR7, that made up naive CD8 cells, with terminally differentiated effector memory CD45RA+ cells excluded. The TCR sequence derives from a man aged 18 to 30 in good health. Some clones in this sample may be carry-over from other donors' samples. Sequenced input: naive CD8+ T cells from PBMCs.

The DNA of the CDR3 is TGTGCCAGCGGAGGGACTAGCGGCACATATGATGAGCAGTTCTTC. Encoded protein: CASGGTSGTYDEQFF. The chain links TRBV7-2 to TRBJ2-1; TRBD2 agrees at 11 bases. V shed 8 bases, J shed 8 bases, and the junction held 11 bases outside the gene matches. This CDR3 comprises 15 residues. CDR1 and CDR2 from the germline V gene are SGHTA and FQGNSA. Using reference TRBV7-2 and TRBJ2-1 for the parts outside the CDR3, the full variable domain is GAGVSQSPSNKVTEKGKDVELRCDPISGHTALYWYRQSLGQGLEFLIYFQGNSAPDKSGLPSDRFSAERTGGSVSTLTIQRTQQEDSAVYLCASGGTSGTYDEQFFGPGTRLTVL.